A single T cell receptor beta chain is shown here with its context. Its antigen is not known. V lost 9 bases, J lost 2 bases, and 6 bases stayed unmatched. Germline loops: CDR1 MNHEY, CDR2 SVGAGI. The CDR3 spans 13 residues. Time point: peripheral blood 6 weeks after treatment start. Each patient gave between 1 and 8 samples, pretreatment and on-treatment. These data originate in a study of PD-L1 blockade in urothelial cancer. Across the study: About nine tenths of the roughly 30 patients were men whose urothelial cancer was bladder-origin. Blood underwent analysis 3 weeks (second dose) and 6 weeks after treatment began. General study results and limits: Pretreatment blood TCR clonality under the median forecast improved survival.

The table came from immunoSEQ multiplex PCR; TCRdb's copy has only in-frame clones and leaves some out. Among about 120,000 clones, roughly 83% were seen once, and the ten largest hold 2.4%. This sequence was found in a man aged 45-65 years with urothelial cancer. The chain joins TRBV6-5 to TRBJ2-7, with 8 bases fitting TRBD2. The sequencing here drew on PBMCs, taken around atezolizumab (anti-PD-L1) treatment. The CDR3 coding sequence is TGTGCCAGTACTAGCGGAAGAGCCTACGAGCAGTACTTC. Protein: CASTSGRAYEQYF.